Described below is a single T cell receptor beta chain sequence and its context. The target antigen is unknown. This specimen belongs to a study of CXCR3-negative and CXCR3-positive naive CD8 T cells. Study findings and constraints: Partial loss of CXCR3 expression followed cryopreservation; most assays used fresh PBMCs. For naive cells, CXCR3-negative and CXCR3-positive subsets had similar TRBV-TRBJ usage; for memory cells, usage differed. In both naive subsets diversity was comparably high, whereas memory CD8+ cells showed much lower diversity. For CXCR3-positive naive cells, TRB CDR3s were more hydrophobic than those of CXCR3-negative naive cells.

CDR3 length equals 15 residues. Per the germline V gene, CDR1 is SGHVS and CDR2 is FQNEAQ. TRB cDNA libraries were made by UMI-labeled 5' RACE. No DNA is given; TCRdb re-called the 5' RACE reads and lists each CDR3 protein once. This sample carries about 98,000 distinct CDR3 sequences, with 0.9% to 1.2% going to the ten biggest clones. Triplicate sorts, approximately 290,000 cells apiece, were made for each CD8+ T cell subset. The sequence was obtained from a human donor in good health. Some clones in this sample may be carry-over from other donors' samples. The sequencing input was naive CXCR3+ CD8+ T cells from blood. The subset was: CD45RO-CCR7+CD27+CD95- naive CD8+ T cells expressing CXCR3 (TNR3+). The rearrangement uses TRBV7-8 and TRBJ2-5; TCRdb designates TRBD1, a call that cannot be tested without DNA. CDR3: CASSLIVTEGETQYF.